The clone carrying this T cell receptor (beta chain) was counted ten times or more. From the RT-PCR reads, TCRdb called clonotypes with MiXCR, one entry per CDR3 protein. The sample records fewer than 800,000 distinct CDR3 sequences, 14% being singletons. V shed 6 bases and J 0 bases; nucleotides not matched to a gene: 6. This CDR3 is built from 17 residues. The V gene is TRBV12-3 or TRBV12-4, the J gene TRBJ1-6, with TRBD1 identical over 9 bases. What was sequenced was memory CD4+ T cells from blood. This TCR came from a female donor in good health, serving as a healthy control. CDR3 loop: CASRDRGRSSYNSPLHF. CDR3 sequence (DNA): TGTGCCAGCAGGGACAGGGGACGAAGCTCCTATAATTCACCCCTCCACTTT.